A single T cell receptor (beta chain) is shown here with its context. Its antigen is not yet known. Nothing much larger sits one base from this clone, and base qualities are not available. The sample originates from a study of shared clonotypes between healthy human individuals (dated by TCRdb to 2020 to 2022). Background for the entire study: A few men and two women, aged 18 to 49 years, made up the cohort. For each donor, CD4 naive and CD4 memory were each run on three plates, CD8 naive on two plates, and CD8 memory on one plate. To increase sequencing depth and limit assay-specific biases, different laboratories used diverse techniques to prepare libraries and sequence TCR repertoires. Per donor, leukapheresis produced somewhere between about 0.9 and 9.5 billion PBMCs. To estimate repertoire size and how much clonotypes are shared between individuals, the study performed deep sequencing of blood TCR repertoires from a few healthy adults. Broader findings and caveats from the paper: Incomplete sequencing was indicated by rarefaction of sorted-subset datasets, despite the large sequencing depth. Sampling was restricted to blood, and TCR repertoires in tissues likely differ from the TCR repertoires found in blood. Pairwise subsampling indicated that sequencing depth was expected to affect the degree of clonotype sharing among donors. Because the study included a small number of donors, the genetic and exposure-history diversity represented was limited. Compared with non-shared clonotypes, the clonotypes found in all four sorted-subset donors had higher generation probabilities. When a few donors were compared, the shared fraction of clonotypes was about 5.4% for naive CD4, 3.5% for naive CD8, 2% to 2.5% for memory CD4, and 0.4% for memory CD8. Larger estimated clonotype richness was generally found for naive subsets than for memory subsets.

Sequences MDHEN (CDR1) and SYDVKM (CDR2) are obtained from the germline V gene. V loses 8 bases, J loses 4 bases, and the germline ends lie 21 bases apart. The CDR3, from cysteine to phenylalanine, totals 15 residues. Only the CDR3 DNA stays, 45 bases, in frame from base 1. Donors were healthy HIV-negative adults with no recently reported acute infections or vaccinations. Every donor was a Caucasian adult residing in Nashville, Tennessee, USA. Magnetic negative selection was used to enrich CD4+ T cells, after which naive cells were positively selected on CD45RA and the negative fraction became the memory subset. Blood was obtained by leukapheresis, after which PBMCs were separated by Ficoll-Histopaque density gradient centrifugation and cryopreserved in liquid nitrogen vapor phase. Purity and quantity of every magnetically sorted T cell population were checked by analytical flow cytometry. Each sorted fraction had its genomic DNA isolated and then quantified by UV absorbance on a Nanodrop 2000c.

Using the deep immunoSEQ assay, TCR CDR3 regions were amplified from genomic DNA by multiplex PCR. Genomic DNA extracted from each cell subset was distributed evenly over all wells of several immunoSEQ 96-well plates, and each plate served as one replicate. For sorted subsets, each replicate PCR was loaded with about 200 ng genomic DNA, equivalent to 25,000 to 35,000 T cell genomes. The purified libraries were quantified using a Qubit 3.0 fluorometer, sized with a Bioanalyzer 2100, and then quantified again using the KAPA Library Quantification kit. Every immunoSEQ 96-well plate was sequenced on a separate single-read 150-cycle Illumina NextSeq 550 flow cell. As for the authors' bioinformatics: Because the immunoSEQ output included only junctional sequences and no quality scores, the filtering could not be the same as the filtering used for full-length reads. To assign V/J genes and CDR3, sequences were annotated against IMGT germline references using PyIR, a Python wrapper for IgBLAST v1.9. Any read was removed if the V/J assignment was weak (E-value above 1e-6), the CDR3 was missing, or the read contained stop codons, out-of-frame junctions, or ambiguous translated residues. V3J clonotypes were defined as sequences sharing the same inferred V gene, J gene, and CDR3 amino acid sequence. To compute the percentage overlap between repertoires, the number of shared unique clonotypes was divided by the size of the smaller repertoire. RTK rarefaction, the Chao1 estimator, and Recon v2.1 estimates of unobserved clonotypes were used to assess repertoire richness. Generation probabilities for all TCRbeta clonotypes obtained by the gDNA method from four donors were computed using OLGA. TCRdb stores this immuneACCESS table with in-frame sequences only. Part of the clones is absent; in the studies checked, under half of the shortfall reflects unresolved V genes, and no reason is known for the rest. That table is the source of V, J and clone size, and D and trimming were worked out from the DNA. The sample yields about 300,000 clones; approximately 74% were counted once. 10% of the sample belongs to the ten largest clones.

The material sequenced was memory CD4+ T cells sorted from blood. The cell subset or site label, read with the paper, signifies: CD45RA-negative fraction. Rearrangement joined TRBV28 to TRBJ2-7; a weak D assignment points to TRBD2 (6 bases agree). The sequence was obtained from a man younger than 40 in good health. The CDR3 sequence is CASGTTGTGVYEQYF. At the DNA level, the sequence is TGTGCCAGCGGAACAACCGGGACGGGGGTGTACGAGCAGTACTTC.